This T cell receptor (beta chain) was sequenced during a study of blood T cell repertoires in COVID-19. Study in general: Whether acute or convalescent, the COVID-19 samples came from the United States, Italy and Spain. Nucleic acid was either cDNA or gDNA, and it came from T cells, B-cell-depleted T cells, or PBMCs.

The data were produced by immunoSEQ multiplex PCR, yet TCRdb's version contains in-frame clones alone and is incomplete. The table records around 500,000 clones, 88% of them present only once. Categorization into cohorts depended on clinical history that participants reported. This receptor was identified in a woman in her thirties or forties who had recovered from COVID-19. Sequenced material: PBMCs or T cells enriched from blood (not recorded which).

The CDR3 DNA follows: TGTGCCAGCAGCGTAGACCCCCTGGCAAATTTCAATTACCAAGAGACCCAGTACTTC. This encodes CASSVDPLANFNYQETQYF. The genes are TRBV9 and TRBJ2-5; D gene uncertain. Germline-derived CDR1 and CDR2 are SGDLS and YYNGEE. V lost 0 bases and J 0 bases, leaving 21 bases between the germline ends. CDR3 length: 19 amino acids.